This T cell receptor beta chain was captured by sequencing in a study of siplizumab effects on memory and regulatory T cells. Generated by immunoSEQ multiplex PCR, the TCRdb table keeps only in-frame clones and is missing some. The table has about 87,000 clones, 90% seen once; the top ten hold over 12%. Germline values: CDR1 SGHVS, CDR2 FNYEAQ. CDR3 length equals 16 residues. V dropped 0 bases and J dropped 0 bases, with 10 bases sitting between them. Sequencing input: CD4+ T cells sorted from blood. The clonotype originates from a human donor in good health. The V call is TRBV7-6, the J call TRBJ2-3; possible D gene TRBD2, 6 bases. CDR3 in DNA: TGTGCCAGCAGCTTAGCGGCGGGACCAAGCACAGATACGCAGTATTTT. The encoded protein is CASSLAAGPSTDTQYF.